These T cell receptor beta chains were read from a single sample in a study of blood T cell repertoires in COVID-19. Method: immunoSEQ multiplex PCR; TCRdb's copy keeps in-frame clones and lacks some. Of approximately 77,000 clones listed, about 82% were seen once; the top ten hold 8.5% to 10%. Material for sequencing was peripheral blood. Every receptor here comes from a man between 45 and 60 years old with COVID-19, enrolled during active disease. Both conserved end residues are part of each CDR3. Each record gives: V gene, J gene, D gene, clone size, CDR3 protein, CDR3 DNA. A D gene is named only where the DNA matches it firmly. Clone size, where shown, is once, few, many, or a class for clones that have expanded.

V: TRBV27
J: TRBJ2-3
D: .
size: .
CDR3: CASGSGRDTQYF
DNA: TGTGCCAGTGGGTCGGGGAGGGATACGCAGTATTTT

V: TRBV5-1
J: TRBJ2-1
D: .
size: once
CDR3: CASSLVGGLSSYNEQFF
DNA: TGCGCCAGCAGCTTGGTTGGCGGTCTTAGCTCCTACAATGAGCAGTTCTTC

V: TRBV11-2
J: TRBJ1-2
D: .
size: .
CDR3: CASSLRGSYTF
DNA: TGTGCCAGCAGCTTAAGGGGGAGCTACACCTTC

V: TRBV29-1
J: TRBJ2-7
D: TRBD2
size: .
CDR3: CSVVIGAGRGYYEQYF
DNA: TGCAGCGTTGTAATCGGGGCCGGGCGGGGGTACTACGAGCAGTACTTC

V: TRBV2
J: TRBJ1-5
D: TRBD1
size: .
CDR3: CASSVGQGLYQPQHF
DNA: TGTGCCAGCAGCGTGGGACAGGGTCTATATCAGCCCCAGCATTTT

V: TRBV9
J: TRBJ2-3
D: TRBD2
size: .
CDR3: CASSAGTSGATDTQYF
DNA: TGTGCCAGCAGCGCAGGGACTAGCGGGGCCACAGATACGCAGTATTTT

V: TRBV14
J: TRBJ2-7
D: .
size: .
CDR3: CASSQTTVGEQYF
DNA: TGTGCCAGCAGCCAAACGACAGTAGGGGAGCAGTACTTC

V: TRBV5-1
J: TRBJ2-3
D: TRBD2
size: few
CDR3: CASSSGLAGATDTQYF
DNA: TGCGCCAGCAGCTCTGGACTAGCGGGAGCCACAGATACGCAGTATTTT

V: TRBV5-1
J: TRBJ1-2
D: .
size: once
CDR3: CASSLASTVGGYTF
DNA: TGCGCCAGCAGCTTGGCCTCGACAGTTGGCGGCTACACCTTC

V: TRBV30
J: TRBJ1-5
D: .
size: once
CDR3: CAWSGQGNQPQHF
DNA: TGTGCCTGGAGTGGGCAGGGGAATCAGCCCCAGCATTTT

V: TRBV5-1
J: TRBJ1-2
D: TRBD1
size: .
CDR3: CASSRTGPGYGYTF
DNA: TGCGCCAGCAGCCGGACAGGGCCAGGCTATGGCTACACCTTC

V: TRBV6-4
J: TRBJ2-3
D: .
size: .
CDR3: CASSDSKGADTQYF
DNA: TGTGCCAGCAGTGACTCGAAAGGGGCGGATACGCAGTATTTT

V: TRBV9
J: TRBJ1-2
D: .
size: .
CDR3: CASSRDSKKDGYTF
DNA: TGTGCCAGCAGCCGGGACTCTAAGAAGGATGGCTACACCTTC

V: TRBV19
J: TRBJ2-1
D: TRBD2
size: once
CDR3: CASTLAGEWYNEQFF
DNA: TGTGCCAGTACCCTAGCGGGAGAATGGTACAATGAGCAGTTCTTC

V: TRBV1
J: TRBJ1-3
D: .
size: .
CDR3: CTSSQDGSYSGNTIYF
DNA: TGCACCAGCAGCCAAGATGGGAGCTACTCTGGAAACACCATATATTTT

V: TRBV27
J: TRBJ1-4
D: TRBD1
size: .
CDR3: CASSYNRQGGNEKLFF
DNA: TGTGCCAGCAGCTATAATAGACAGGGAGGTAATGAAAAACTGTTTTTT

V: TRBV2
J: TRBJ1-3
D: .
size: .
CDR3: CASSAWYGNTIYF
DNA: TGTGCCAGCAGCGCGTGGTATGGAAACACCATATATTTT

V: TRBV2
J: TRBJ1-2
D: .
size: .
CDR3: CASSEGGRAGYTF
DNA: TGTGCCAGCAGTGAAGGGGGGAGGGCTGGCTACACCTTC

V: TRBV30
J: TRBJ2-2
D: .
size: .
CDR3: CAWSVTVGTGELFF
DNA: TGTGCCTGGAGTGTTACGGTCGGCACCGGGGAGCTGTTTTTT

V: TRBV4-1
J: TRBJ1-6
D: .
size: few
CDR3: CASSQDRGSEYNSPLHF
DNA: TGCGCCAGCAGCCAAGATCGGGGAAGCGAATATAATTCACCCCTCCACTTT

V: TRBV19
J: TRBJ1-2
D: TRBD1
size: .
CDR3: CASISGQAALYGYTF
DNA: TGTGCCAGTATCTCCGGACAGGCCGCACTCTATGGCTACACCTTC

V: TRBV6-6
J: TRBJ1-2
D: .
size: few
CDR3: CASSHERRGGHPGYTF
DNA: TGTGCCAGCAGTCACGAGAGGAGGGGCGGGCACCCAGGCTACACCTTC

V: TRBV5-6
J: TRBJ1-6
D: TRBD1
size: .
CDR3: CASSFQGAGSPLHF
DNA: TGTGCCAGCAGCTTCCAGGGGGCGGGATCACCCCTCCACTTT

V: TRBV28
J: TRBJ2-7
D: TRBD1
size: few
CDR3: CASSPPGTADEQYF
DNA: TGTGCCAGCAGTCCCCCCGGGACAGCCGACGAGCAGTACTTC

V: TRBV4-2
J: TRBJ1-3
D: .
size: .
CDR3: CASSQPPPGSSSGNTIYF
DNA: TGTGCCAGCAGCCAACCCCCCCCAGGTAGTTCCTCTGGAAACACCATATATTTT

V: TRBV29-1
J: TRBJ1-3
D: .
size: .
CDR3: CSALQGAGNTIYF
DNA: TGCAGCGCTCTACAGGGCGCTGGAAACACCATATATTTT

V: TRBV6-1
J: TRBJ2-6
D: TRBD1
size: few
CDR3: CASSGPAAGTGGVGANVLTF
DNA: TGTGCCAGCAGTGGGCCCGCTGCGGGGACAGGGGGCGTTGGGGCCAACGTCCTGACTTTC

V: TRBV7-9
J: TRBJ2-1
D: .
size: .
CDR3: CASSLVLGLRNEQFF
DNA: TGTGCCAGCAGCTTAGTTTTAGGACTCCGTAATGAGCAGTTCTTC

V: TRBV5-5
J: TRBJ2-7
D: TRBD1
size: .
CDR3: CASSLEGTGEPYEQYF
DNA: TGTGCCAGCAGCTTGGAAGGGACAGGGGAACCTTACGAGCAGTACTTC

V: TRBV6-5
J: TRBJ1-6
D: .
size: .
CDR3: CASSYGGDSVSPLHF
DNA: TGTGCCAGCAGTTACGGTGGGGACTCGGTCTCACCCCTCCACTTT

V: TRBV24-1
J: TRBJ2-3
D: .
size: once
CDR3: CATSDFGADTQYF
DNA: TGTGCCACCAGTGATTTCGGGGCAGATACGCAGTATTTT

V: TRBV28
J: TRBJ2-7
D: .
size: .
CDR3: CASSYTASSPYEQYF
DNA: TGTGCCAGCAGTTATACGGCTAGCAGTCCCTACGAGCAGTACTTC

V: TRBV6-6
J: TRBJ1-4
D: .
size: .
CDR3: CAAAAGPNEKLFF
DNA: TGTGCCGCGGCGGCAGGGCCTAATGAAAAACTGTTTTTT

V: TRBV15
J: TRBJ2-1
D: TRBD1
size: .
CDR3: CATSVGQGGNEQFF
DNA: TGTGCCACCAGCGTAGGACAGGGGGGCAATGAGCAGTTCTTC